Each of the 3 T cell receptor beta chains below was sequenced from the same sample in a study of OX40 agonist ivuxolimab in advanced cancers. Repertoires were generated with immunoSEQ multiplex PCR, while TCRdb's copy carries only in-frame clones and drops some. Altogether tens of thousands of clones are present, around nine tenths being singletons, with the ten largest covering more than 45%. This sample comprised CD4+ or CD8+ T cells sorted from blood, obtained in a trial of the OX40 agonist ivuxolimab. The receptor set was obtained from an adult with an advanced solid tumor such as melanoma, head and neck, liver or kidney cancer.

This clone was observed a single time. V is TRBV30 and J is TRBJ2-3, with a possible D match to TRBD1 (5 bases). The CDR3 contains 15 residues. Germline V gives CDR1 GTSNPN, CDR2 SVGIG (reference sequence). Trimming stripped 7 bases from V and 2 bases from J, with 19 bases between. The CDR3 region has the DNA TGTGCCTTAATACCCCAGGACGGACACACAGATACGCAGTATTTT. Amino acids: CALIPQDGHTDTQYF.

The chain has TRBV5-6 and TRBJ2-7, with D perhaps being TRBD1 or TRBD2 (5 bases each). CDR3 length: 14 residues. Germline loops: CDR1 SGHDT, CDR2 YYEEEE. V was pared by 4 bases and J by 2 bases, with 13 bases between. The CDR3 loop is CASSLPGTAYEQYF. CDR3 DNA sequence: TGTGCCAGCAGCCTCCCCGGGACGGCCTACGAGCAGTACTTC.

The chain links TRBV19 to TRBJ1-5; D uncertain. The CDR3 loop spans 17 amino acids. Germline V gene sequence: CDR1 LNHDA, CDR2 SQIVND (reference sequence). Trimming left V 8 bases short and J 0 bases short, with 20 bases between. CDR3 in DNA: TGTGCCAGTGGTACCCCCGATTGGACTTATAGCAATCAGCCCCAGCATTTT. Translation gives CASGTPDWTYSNQPQHF.